This entry concerns a single TCR beta chain. These data come from a study of type 1 and type 2 diabetes patients. The CDR3 covers 15 residues. The J segment lost 4 bases and the V segment lost 2 bases, leaving 7 bases of the junction unmatched. Germline-derived CDR1 and CDR2 are SGHVS and FQNEAQ. Genomic DNA was the PCR template. The TCR beta CDR3 region was amplified using 30 forward and 13 reverse primers. TCRdb redid the calling of the multiplex PCR reads with MiXCR, one entry per CDR3 protein. The data show fewer than 350,000 distinct CDR3 sequences, with approximately 50% seen just once and roughly 13% held by the top ten.

The sequenced sample was peripheral blood mononuclear cells (PBMCs). The receptor was derived from a man younger than 35 with type 2 diabetes. The rearrangement links TRBV7-8 to TRBJ2-5; 7 bases line up with TRBD1. The CDR3 DNA reads as TGTGCCAGCAGCTTAAATCCACAGGGGACAGAGACCCAGTACTTC. It translates to CASSLNPQGTETQYF.